This TCR beta chain was identified during a study of blood T cell repertoires in COVID-19. The overall study: Sources were T cells, B-cell-depleted T cells, or PBMCs; the material itself was cDNA or gDNA.

Trimming cost V 5 bases and J 2 bases; bases outside gene matches: 7. This CDR3 has 15 amino acids. Per germline, CDR1 MNHEY and CDR2 SVGEGT. Original processing notes: Quantification of nucleated cells was approximated via reference gene primer amplification. Only in-frame clones appear in the TCRdb table, and some are missing; sequencing was by immunoSEQ multiplex PCR. Clonal size and the V and J genes are those of that table, whereas D and trimming came from the DNA. Here the sample spans under 350,000 clones, 65% to 90% being singletons. The source of this sequence is a woman aged 40 to 49 with acute COVID-19. The V call is TRBV6-2 or TRBV6-3, the J call TRBJ2-7; 9 bases align to TRBD1. The material sequenced was PBMCs or T cells enriched from blood (not recorded which). The chain's CDR3 is CASSRGQGQPYEQYF. Written as DNA, the CDR3 is TGTGCCAGCAGTAGGGGACAGGGCCAACCCTACGAGCAGTACTTC.